This T cell receptor beta chain is from a study of T cell changes during pregnancy in multiple sclerosis. Sequencing was performed with immunoSEQ multiplex PCR; in TCRdb, only in-frame clones are kept and a portion is missing. The profile shows 90,000 to 100,000 clones, approximately 92% of them singletons. This clone was recorded once. The CDR3 contains 17 residues. Trimming at V came to 0 bases and at J to 0 bases, leaving 6 bases not matched to a gene. The germline CDR1 and CDR2 sequences are SGHNT and YYREEE (reference sequence). This TCR derives from a female donor with multiple sclerosis, enrolled in a pregnancy study. The material was peripheral blood, obtained in the first trimester of pregnancy. The V call is TRBV5-4, the J call TRBJ2-4; 7 bases map to TRBD2. CDR3 residues: CASSLGGRSGAKNIQYF. CDR3 DNA sequence: TGTGCCAGCAGCTTGGGCGGGAGATCCGGAGCCAAAAACATTCAGTACTTC.